These 31 T cell receptor beta chains were all obtained from the same sample, sequenced in a study of blood T cell repertoires in COVID-19. This table comes from immunoSEQ multiplex PCR, and its TCRdb copy is limited to in-frame clones, with some not included. The sample carries approximately 140,000 clones, over 65% recorded once. The specimen was peripheral blood. These receptors all stem from a man in his sixties or seventies with acute or convalescent COVID-19.

The gene calls are TRBV28 and TRBJ2-2; 11 nucleotides match TRBD2. After removal of 7 bases from V and 6 bases from J, the junction contained 7 bases not matched to a gene. This CDR3 comprises 15 residues. Germline lookup yields CDR1 MDHEN and CDR2 SYDVKM. This CDR3 is CASNPSGRRAGELFF. CDR3 nucleotides: TGTGCCAGCAATCCTAGCGGGAGGAGAGCCGGGGAGCTGTTTTTT.

This chain joins TRBV24-1 and TRBJ2-2, with D unclear. V was clipped by 5 bases and J by 2 bases, with 5 bases between them. CDR1 is KGHDR and CDR2 is SFDVKD in the germline V gene. The CDR3 covers 13 residues. Written as DNA, the CDR3 is TGTGCCACCAGTGCCAGTAACACCGGGGAGCTGTTTTTT. Protein sequence: CATSASNTGELFF.

The rearrangement joins TRBV19 to TRBJ2-7; a weak D match, TRBD1 (6 bases). Trimming stripped 5 bases from V and 2 bases from J, with 16 bases between. The CDR3 runs 15 residues. CDR1 and CDR2 (germline): LNHDA, SQIVND (reference sequence). The CDR3 loop is CASSQGDIQTYEQYF. The CDR3 coding sequence is TGTGCCAGTAGTCAAGGGGACATCCAAACCTACGAGCAGTACTTC.

The chain carries TRBV6-5 and TRBJ1-5, with 7 bases that match TRBD1. This CDR3 is built from 15 residues. Trimming removed 6 bases from V and 3 bases from J; junction bases left unmatched: 8. The germline V gene has CDR1 MNHEY and CDR2 SVGAGI. The CDR3 nucleotides are TGTGCCAGCAGACCCGACAGGGAGGACAATCAGCCCCAGCATTTT. As protein: CASRPDREDNQPQHF.

CDR3 nucleotide sequence: TGCGCCAGCAGCTTGTTTGCGGGGGGGCGAGAGACCCAGTACTTC. Translated: CASSLFAGGRETQYF. The V gene is TRBV5-1, the J gene TRBJ2-5, with TRBD2 matching over 9 bases. CDR1 is SGHRS, CDR2 YFSETQ, per germline. The CDR3 extends over 15 amino acids. With 1 base clipped from V and 4 bases from J, the junction kept 5 bases outside the gene matches.

This chain uses TRBV7-9 with TRBJ1-4, with D possibly being TRBD1 (6 bases). The CDR3 runs 15 residues. The ends were cut back, 5 bases at V and 1 base at J, with 11 bases in the middle. CDR1 SEHNR and CDR2 FQNEAQ come from the germline V gene (reference sequence). CDR3 loop: CASSPGQQTNEKLFF. CDR3 DNA: TGTGCCAGCAGCCCCGGACAGCAAACTAATGAAAAACTGTTTTTT.

This clone is a singleton in its sample. The V gene is TRBV28, the J gene TRBJ1-5; 8 bases line up with TRBD1. The CDR3 totals 15 residues. V lost 2 bases and J lost 9; bases outside the gene matches: 9. Germline V gene lookup returns CDR1 MDHEN and CDR2 SYDVKM. The CDR3 DNA follows: TGTGCCAGCAGTTTAGGGACAGGCACCACGCGGCCCCAGCATTTT. Protein product: CASSLGTGTTRPQHF.

The chain recombines TRBV28 with TRBJ1-1; TRBD1 aligns across 11 bases. This CDR3 region has 15 residues. Germline V gene data show CDR1 as MDHEN and CDR2 as SYDVKM. J lost 0 bases, V lost 5 bases, and 2 bases had no gene match. CDR3 sequence (DNA): TGTGCCAGCAGTGGACAGGGGGCGGTGAACACTGAAGCTTTCTTT. Translated, it gives CASSGQGAVNTEAFF.

The rearrangement joins TRBV6-6 to TRBJ1-2, with D uncertain. Trimming removed 5 bases at V and 4 bases at J, with 14 bases between. The CDR3 extends over 14 amino acids. Germline V gene lookup returns CDR1 MNHNY and CDR2 SVGAGI (reference sequence). The CDR3 here is CASSPQADTYGYTF. In DNA, the CDR3 is TGTGCCAGCAGTCCCCAGGCAGATACCTATGGCTACACCTTC.

The chain has TRBV6-1 and TRBJ1-4, with D perhaps matching TRBD1 (5 bases). The V end was cut by 3 bases, the J end by 3 bases, with 8 bases between. The germline V gene has CDR1 MNHNS and CDR2 SASEGT. The CDR3 runs 14 residues. This chain's CDR3 is CASSDGGANEKLFF. The CDR3 nucleotides are TGTGCCAGCAGTGATGGAGGGGCTAATGAAAAACTGTTTTTT.

The gene calls are TRBV6-1 and TRBJ1-1, with D uncertain. From germline, CDR1 is MNHNS and CDR2 SASEGT. The CDR3 sequence is 13 residues long. V shed 0 bases and J shed 9 bases, with 11 bases lying between them. The CDR3 nucleotides read TGTGCCAGCAGTGAAGCGAGGGCCACCCAAGCTTTCTTT. It translates to CASSEARATQAFF.

This rearrangement joins TRBV5-8 to TRBJ1-1, with TRBD1 as a possible D gene (5 bases). V dropped 4 bases and J dropped 10 bases, with 26 bases sitting between them. CDR1 SGHTS and CDR2 YDEGEE come from the germline V gene. The CDR3 loop spans 16 amino acids. CDR3 in DNA: TGTGCCAGCAGCCCTAGCGGGCATCGGCAGTATCAGGGAGCTTTCTTT. Amino acids: CASSPSGHRQYQGAFF. Variable domain in full (rest from reference TRBV5-8 and TRBJ1-1): EAGVTQSPTHLIKTRGQQATLRCSPISGHTSVYWYQQALGLGLQFLLWYDEGEERNRGNFPPRFSGRQFPNYSSELNVNALELEDSALYLCASSPSGHRQYQGAFFGQGTRLTVV.

The chain joins TRBV10-3 to TRBJ2-1, with 7 bases aligning to TRBD2. CDR1 is ENHRY, CDR2 SYGVKD, per germline. CDR3 size: 16 residues. V dropped 5 bases and J dropped 8; count of bases not matched to a gene: 15. DNA of the CDR3: TGTGCCATCAGTCCCAGCCTGGGGGGGAGGGCCGATGAGCAGTTCTTC. This encodes CAISPSLGGRADEQFF.

The J gene is TRBJ2-7, the V gene TRBV24-1, with D possibly matching TRBD2 (5 bases). V lost 5 bases and J 5 bases, leaving 9 bases between the germline ends. From germline, CDR1 is KGHDR and CDR2 SFDVKD. CDR3 length: 12 amino acids. The CDR3: CATSGRQDEQYF. Written as DNA, the CDR3 is TGTGCCACCAGTGGGAGGCAGGACGAGCAGTACTTC.

The genes are TRBV28 and TRBJ2-7, with 7 nucleotides matching TRBD2. J was trimmed by 2 bases and V by 8 bases; bases with no gene match: 9. From germline, CDR1 is MDHEN and CDR2 SYDVKM. This CDR3 contains 14 residues. CDR3 loop: CASWGRGDTYEQYF. As DNA, the CDR3 is TGTGCCAGCTGGGGGAGGGGTGACACCTACGAGCAGTACTTC.

The J gene is TRBJ2-3, the V gene TRBV6-5; D possibly corresponds to TRBD2 (5 bases). In germline, CDR1 is MNHEY, CDR2 SVGAGI. The V and J ends lost 7 bases and 0 bases respectively, with 14 bases between them. The CDR3 is 15 amino acids. The CDR3, as DNA: TGTGCCAGCAACCAACGCAGCGGTAGCACAGATACGCAGTATTTT. Protein: CASNQRSGSTDTQYF.

This sequence joins TRBV11-2 and TRBJ2-2; no reliable D call. Germline V CDR1 and CDR2: SGHAT, FQNNGV. Deletions cut 5 bases from V and 3 bases from J, with 16 bases between. The CDR3 totals 16 residues. As DNA, the CDR3 is TGTGCCAGCAGCCCGAGAGTAAGAGTTTACACCGGGGAGCTGTTTTTT. It specifies CASSPRVRVYTGELFF.

This clone was observed a few times. This chain connects TRBV3-1 (or the pseudogene TRBV3-2) to TRBJ2-7; D unresolved. Trimming removed 4 bases at V and 3 bases at J, with 7 bases between. The CDR3 extends over 12 amino acids. The germline gives CDR1 LGHDT, CDR2 YNNKEL (reference sequence). Here the CDR3 reads CASSLLNYEQYF. CDR3 coding DNA: TGTGCCAGCAGCCTATTAAACTACGAGCAGTACTTC.

The J gene is TRBJ2-3, the V gene TRBV2; 7 bases fit TRBD1. The CDR3 has 15 amino acids. Looked up from germline, CDR1 is SNHLY and CDR2 is FYNNEI. The ends lost 2 bases at V and 5 bases at J; junction bases unmatched: 7. The CDR3 sequence is CASSESVTGRDTQYF. The CDR3, as DNA: TGTGCCAGCAGTGAATCTGTGACAGGGAGAGATACGCAGTATTTT.

The gene calls are TRBV19 and TRBJ1-1; D is possibly TRBD1 (6 bases). The CDR3 has 17 residues. CDR1 LNHDA and CDR2 SQIVND come from the germline V gene (reference sequence). V was shortened by 7 bases and J by 1 base, with 22 bases between the two germline ends. CDR3 in amino acids: CASIPYGMGATNTEAFF. Here the CDR3 DNA reads TGTGCCAGTATTCCATACGGGATGGGGGCGACGAACACTGAAGCTTTCTTT.

The V call is TRBV6-5, the J call TRBJ1-1, with 10 bases matching TRBD1. J lost 3 bases, V lost 4 bases, and 5 bases had no gene match. CDR1 MNHEY and CDR2 SVGAGI come from the germline V gene. CDR3 size: 15 residues. The CDR3 is CASSSPGQGYTEAFF. In nucleotides, the CDR3 is TGTGCCAGCAGTTCCCCGGGACAGGGGTACACTGAAGCTTTCTTT.

The chain joins TRBV6-4 to TRBJ2-1; 9 bases are shared with TRBD2. The CDR3 is made up of 15 amino acids. With 6 bases clipped from V and 9 bases from J, the junction kept 12 bases outside the gene matches. Germline V gene sequence: CDR1 MRHNA, CDR2 SNTAGT. The CDR3 loop reads CASSLVAGAFGEQFF. For the CDR3, the DNA is TGTGCCAGCAGCTTAGTAGCGGGAGCTTTTGGTGAGCAGTTCTTC.

V usage is TRBV11-2 and J usage is TRBJ2-7, with TRBD1 matching 10 bases. The CDR3 has 15 amino acids. Germline loops: CDR1 SGHAT, CDR2 FQNNGV. V lost 6 bases and J lost 3; bases outside the gene matches: 8. CDR3 amino acids: CASRPGQGVSYEQYF. In nucleotides, the CDR3 is TGTGCCAGCAGACCCGGACAGGGGGTGAGCTACGAGCAGTACTTC.

The rearrangement uses TRBV7-9 and TRBJ1-3; D unresolved. Looked up from germline, CDR1 is SEHNR and CDR2 is FQNEAQ (reference sequence). This CDR3 contains 16 residues. The V end lost 3 bases, the J end lost 0 bases, and 12 bases lay between the germline ends. In nucleotides, the CDR3 is TGTGCCAGCAGCTTTGGGAGAGCTTCCTCTGGAAACACCATATATTTT. It codes for CASSFGRASSGNTIYF. Using reference TRBV7-9 and TRBJ1-3 for the parts outside the CDR3, the full variable domain is DTGVSQNPRHKITKRGQNVTFRCDPISEHNRLYWYRQTLGQGPEFLTYFQNEAQLEKSRLLSDRFSAERPKGSFSTLEIQRTEQGDSAMYLCASSFGRASSGNTIYFGEGSWLTVV.

The V call is TRBV10-3, the J call TRBJ1-2; 7 positions match TRBD1. Per the germline V gene, CDR1 is ENHRY and CDR2 is SYGVKD. J gave up 3 bases and V 8 bases, and 6 bases lay outside the gene matches. The CDR3 sequence is 13 residues long. In DNA form, the CDR3 reads TGTGCCATCCAAGCTACAGGGGACTATGGCTACACCTTC. Translating it yields CAIQATGDYGYTF.

The V gene is TRBV24-1, the J gene TRBJ1-4, with unresolved D. Trimming took 9 bases from V and 0 from J, leaving 10 bases between them. CDR1 KGHDR and CDR2 SFDVKD come from the germline V gene. The CDR3 contains 14 residues. CDR3 sequence (DNA): TGTGCCACCGAAAGCCCCTCAACTAATGAAAAACTGTTTTTT. Translated: CATESPSTNEKLFF.

This clone has just a few counts. V and J are TRBV4-1 and TRBJ2-1, with 8 bases aligning to TRBD2. The CDR3 length is 20 residues. CDR1 is MGHRA, CDR2 YSYEKL, per germline. V was pared by 2 bases and J by 6 bases, with 21 bases of the junction left unmatched. CDR3 sequence reads: CASSQPPLTYSGAPSNEQFF. The CDR3 bases are TGCGCCAGCAGCCAACCACCCCTCACATATAGCGGGGCCCCTTCCAATGAGCAGTTCTTC.

The J gene is TRBJ1-2, the V gene TRBV3-1 (or the pseudogene TRBV3-2), with 10 bases lining up with TRBD1. This CDR3 is 15 amino acids long. Germline-derived CDR1 and CDR2 are LGHDT and YNNKEL (reference sequence). J gave up 8 bases and V 1 base, and 7 bases lay outside the gene matches. The CDR3 DNA follows: TGTGCCAGCAGCCAAGGGACGACAGGGGGCAAGGGCTACACCTTC. Its translation is CASSQGTTGGKGYTF.

The chain links TRBV19 to TRBJ1-2, with TRBD1 matching over 8 bases. Losses at the gene ends were 7 bases for V and 6 bases for J; bases not matched to a gene: 4. The CDR3 is 12 amino acids. The V gene's germline CDR1 is LNHDA and CDR2 SQIVND (reference sequence). CDR3 protein: CASTTGVNGYTF. For the CDR3, the DNA is TGTGCCAGTACGACAGGGGTAAATGGCTACACCTTC.

The chain links TRBV2 to TRBJ1-1; tentatively, D is TRBD1 (5 bases). V was pared by 9 bases and J by 1 base, with 21 bases between. The CDR3 is made up of 16 amino acids. Germline assignment: CDR1 SNHLY and CDR2 FYNNEI. CDR3 loop: CARRNRPLGGNTEAFF. CDR3 coding DNA: TGTGCCAGACGAAACCGGCCACTCGGGGGGAACACTGAAGCTTTCTTT. Full variable domain (rest looked up from reference TRBV2 and TRBJ1-1): EPEVTQTPSHQVTQMGQEVILRCVPISNHLYFYWYRQILGQKVEFLVSFYNNEISEKSEIFDDQFSVERPDGSNFTLKIRSTKLEDSAMYFCARRNRPLGGNTEAFFGQGTRLTVV.

The V call is TRBV9, the J call TRBJ1-3; 8 positions match TRBD1. V dropped 0 bases and J dropped 2; count of bases not matched to a gene: 7. Per the germline V gene, CDR1 is SGDLS and CDR2 is YYNGEE. This CDR3 comprises 17 residues. CDR3 bases: TGTGCCAGCAGCGTAGCCCCCACAGGGGGGACTGGAAACACCATATATTTT. Translating it yields CASSVAPTGGTGNTIYF.